This T cell receptor beta chain comes out of a study of blood T cell repertoires in COVID-19. Profiling relied on immunoSEQ multiplex PCR, and the TCRdb table lists in-frame clones only, not all of them. The data show about 96,000 clones, around 84% seen once. Trimming cost V 2 bases and J 1 base, with 8 bases left between them. CDR1 is MNHEY and CDR2 is SVGAGI in the germline V gene. CDR3 size: 14 residues. The V gene is TRBV6-5, the J gene TRBJ1-1; D is possibly TRBD1 (6 bases). The receptor comes from a woman aged 55-70 years with acute or convalescent COVID-19. The sample was peripheral blood. CDR3 region: CASSYNRANTEAFF. The CDR3 DNA sequence: TGTGCCAGCAGTTACAACAGGGCGAACACTGAAGCTTTCTTT.